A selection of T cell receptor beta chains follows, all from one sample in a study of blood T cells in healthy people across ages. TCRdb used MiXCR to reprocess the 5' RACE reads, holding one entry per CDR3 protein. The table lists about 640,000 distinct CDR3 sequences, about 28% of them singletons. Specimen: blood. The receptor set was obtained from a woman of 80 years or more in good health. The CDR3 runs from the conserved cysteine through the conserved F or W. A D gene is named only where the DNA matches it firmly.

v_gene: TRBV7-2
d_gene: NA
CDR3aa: CASSLDGGYNEQFF

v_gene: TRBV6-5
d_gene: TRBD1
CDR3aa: CASTPGTVDYGYTF

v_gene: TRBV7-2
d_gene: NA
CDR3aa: CASSPSRWEQYF

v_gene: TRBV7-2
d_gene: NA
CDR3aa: CASQKTAIQETQYF

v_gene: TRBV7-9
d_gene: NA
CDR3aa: CASSTSRTAQYF

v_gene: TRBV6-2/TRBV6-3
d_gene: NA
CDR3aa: CASSYWADTYEQYF

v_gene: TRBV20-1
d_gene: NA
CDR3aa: CSARAPTETQYF

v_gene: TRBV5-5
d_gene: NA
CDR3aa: CASSLDPGGQYGTEAFF

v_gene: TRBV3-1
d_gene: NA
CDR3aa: CASGSLGDEQYF

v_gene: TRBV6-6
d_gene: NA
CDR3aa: CASSDRTARYEQYF